This TCR beta chain is drawn from a study of a mutant IDH1 vaccine in newly diagnosed glioma. Study-wide context: Either 4-6 weeks after radiotherapy alone or alongside temozolomide, vaccination was begun. The treated population exhibited a male proportion of roughly 62%, a female proportion of roughly 40%, and a mean age of around 40 years.

Described time point: week 35, safety follow-up. Each dose of the vaccine consisted of 300 ug of mutant IDH1 20-mer peptide, with topical imiquimod. Administration of eight vaccinations to patients took place in weeks 1, 3, 5, 7, 11, 15, 19, 23. Generated by immunoSEQ multiplex PCR, the TCRdb table keeps only in-frame clones and is missing some. The sample has some 61,000 clones; more than 70% are singletons. This clone was seen a handful of times. Its antigen is unidentified. The germline CDR1 and CDR2 sequences are MGHRA and YSYEKL. V lost 5 bases to trimming and J lost 5 bases, with 16 bases between them. This CDR3 has 15 amino acids.

V usage is TRBV4-1 and J usage is TRBJ2-1; D is tentatively TRBD1 or TRBD2 (5 bases each). The clonotype was recovered from a man younger than 30 with glioma. This material consisted of PBMCs, taken from a glioma patient whose treatment included an IDH1 peptide vaccine. Written as DNA, the CDR3 is TGCGCCAGCAGCTCGTCCGGGACCAGGGACAATGAGCAGTTCTTC. Encoded protein: CASSSSGTRDNEQFF.